This T cell receptor (beta chain) originates from a study of T cells in Graves' hyperthyroidism and ophthalmopathy. The study's findings and limits: Most clonotypes expanded in the thyroid (above 0.001) were also present in blood. In simple terms, a model built on 13 V-J features told ophthalmopathy apart from stable hyperthyroidism.

It was RNA transcripts that yielded the amplified TCR beta CDR3 regions. The primer set for the first-round RT-PCR of the TCR CDR3 was HTBI. TCRdb passed the multiplex PCR reads through MiXCR, listing each CDR3 protein once. The data show hundreds of thousands of distinct CDR3 sequences, with approximately 15% seen just once and around 4.5% held by the top ten. The study excluded patients with uncontrolled infection, other autoimmune disease, pregnancy or lactation. This CDR3 is built from 14 residues. V shed 8 bases, J shed 7 bases, and the junction held 12 bases outside the gene matches. Many counts were recorded for this clonotype. Antigen specificity is unknown.

This receptor was taken from a middle-aged woman with Graves' ophthalmopathy. The material sequenced was blood. The rearrangement links TRBV12-3 or TRBV12-4 to TRBJ2-7, with 9 bases matching TRBD2. CDR3 residues: CASERSGGSGEQYF. The CDR3 DNA is TGTGCCAGCGAGAGGAGCGGGGGGAGTGGGGAGCAGTACTTC.